What follows are 3 T cell receptor beta chains derived from one specimen sequenced in a study of blood T cell repertoires in COVID-19. TCRdb's table, derived via immunoSEQ multiplex PCR, lists solely in-frame clones and lacks some. The sample has 390,000 or so clones; approximately 89% are singletons. Source material: peripheral blood. The source of these receptors is a woman in her 30s with COVID-19, enrolled during active disease.

The chain uses TRBV7-9 and TRBJ1-5, with a weak D call TRBD1 (5 bases). Germline lookup yields CDR1 SEHNR and CDR2 FQNEAQ (reference sequence). Trimming removed 5 bases at V and 4 bases at J, with 12 bases between. The CDR3 contains 14 residues. As DNA, the CDR3 is TGTGCCAGCAGCCCCGGGAGGGGAAATCAGCCCCAGCATTTT. Translation: CASSPGRGNQPQHF.

The rearrangement uses TRBV7-2 and TRBJ1-1; tentative D call: TRBD1 (5 bases). The germline gives CDR1 SGHTA, CDR2 FQGNSA. Trimming removed 2 bases at V and 4 bases at J, with 8 bases between. This CDR3 comprises 13 residues. In nucleotides, the CDR3 is TGTGCCAGCAGCTTACGGAGGGGCACTGAAGCTTTCTTT. Its translation: CASSLRRGTEAFF.

The gene calls are TRBV27 and TRBJ1-5; D possibly corresponds to TRBD1 (6 bases). V was clipped by 6 bases and J by 4 bases, with 10 bases between them. In germline, CDR1 is MNHEY, CDR2 SMNVEV (reference sequence). The CDR3 spans 13 residues. The CDR3, as DNA: TGTGCCAGCAGCCTGGACAGAAATCAGCCCCAGCATTTT. Translated, it gives CASSLDRNQPQHF.